The TCR beta chain described here comes from a study of identifying expanded T cells in peripheral blood. General observations from the study: Differentially abundant clones: about 1.2 between replicates, around 16 at around 14 days, around 20 at four. Clone count variance between roughly 2-week samples rose with total template count.

Concerning this clone: Its cognate antigen is unknown.

No infections or other immune events were documented during collection. TCRdb's table, derived via immunoSEQ multiplex PCR, lists solely in-frame clones and lacks some. The sample gives about 84,000 clones, around 85% of which show up once; approximately 5.6% is in the top ten. Per germline, CDR1 MNHEY and CDR2 SVGAGI. V was trimmed by 4 bases and J by 8 bases, leaving 14 bases between them. This CDR3 region has 13 residues. The sequence was obtained from a person between 18 and 75 years old in good health. The rearrangement uses TRBV6-5 and TRBJ1-1; no definite D call. Sequenced: blood. The DNA for the CDR3 is TGTGCCAGCAGTTCCTACCCGGGAGGAGAAGCTTTCTTT. Amino acid sequence: CASSSYPGGEAFF.